The 29 T cell receptor beta chains below come from one sample, sequenced in a study of T-cell memory formation after mild COVID-19. Via MiXCR, TCRdb re-called the 5' RACE reads, giving one row per CDR3 protein. This sample has some 29,000 distinct CDR3 sequences, with about 16% found just once. The sample taken for sequencing was PBMCs or a T cell subset sorted from them (not recorded which). All receptors come from an adult who had mild COVID-19 (a few samples of this study predate the infection). Cell type and time point are not known.

This clonotype was observed at least ten times. This rearrangement joins TRBV4-1 to TRBJ1-1; 8 nucleotides align to TRBD1. This CDR3 has 14 residues. The ends lost 5 bases at V and 0 bases at J; junction bases unmatched: 2. CDR1 and CDR2 from the germline V gene are MGHRA and YSYEKL. CDR3 loop: CASSRTGLNTEAFF. CDR3 nucleotides: TGCGCCAGCAGCAGGACAGGGCTGAACACTGAAGCTTTCTTT.

The CDR3 protein is CAITMGGNTEAFF. CDR3 coding DNA: TGTGCCATCACTATGGGGGGGAATACTGAAGCTTTCTTT. The genes are TRBV19 and TRBJ1-1, with a weak D call TRBD1 (5 bases). V lost 10 bases to trimming and J lost 5 bases, with 17 bases between them. The germline V gene has CDR1 LNHDA and CDR2 SQIVND (reference sequence). The CDR3 contains 13 residues.

This clonotype showed up just a few times. This sequence joins TRBV24-1 and TRBJ2-1; D not certain. V lost 5 bases and J 6 bases, leaving 16 bases between the germline ends. The CDR3 covers 15 residues. CDR1 and CDR2 from the germline V gene are KGHDR and SFDVKD. The CDR3 DNA follows: TGTGCCACCAGTGGCCCGACTCGTCATTCCAATGAGCAGTTCTTC. Amino acids: CATSGPTRHSNEQFF.

This clonotype has ten or more counts. This chain uses TRBV18 with TRBJ2-1; 9 bases agree with TRBD2. This CDR3 contains 13 residues. After removal of 6 bases from V and 10 bases from J, the junction contained 7 bases not matched to a gene. Germline assignment: CDR1 KGHSH and CDR2 LQKENI. Here the CDR3 reads CASSRSLAGEQFF. The DNA of the CDR3 is TGTGCCAGCTCGCGTAGCCTAGCGGGAGAGCAGTTCTTC.

This clonotype was found many times. The chain links TRBV2 to TRBJ2-2, with D perhaps given as TRBD1 or TRBD2 (5 bases each). Germline assignment: CDR1 SNHLY and CDR2 FYNNEI. This CDR3 spans 14 amino acids. Deletions cut 3 bases from V and 5 bases from J, with 10 bases between. CDR3 amino acids: CASSEGVETGELFF. The CDR3 coding sequence is TGTGCCAGCAGTGAGGGGGTAGAAACCGGGGAGCTGTTTTTT. Complete variable domain (other parts from reference TRBV2 and TRBJ2-2): EPEVTQTPSHQVTQMGQEVILRCVPISNHLYFYWYRQILGQKVEFLVSFYNNEISEKSEIFDDQFSVERPDGSNFTLKIRSTKLEDSAMYFCASSEGVETGELFFGEGSRLTVL.

This clonotype was counted many times. The CDR3 region has the DNA TGTGCCAGCAGAGCCACAGGGGGAGCTAACTATGGCTACACCTTC. As protein: CASRATGGANYGYTF. The J gene is TRBJ1-2, the V gene TRBV6-2 or TRBV6-3, with TRBD1 identical over 8 bases. J was trimmed by 0 bases and V by 6 bases; bases with no gene match: 6. CDR1 is MNHEY and CDR2 is SVGEGT in the germline V gene. The CDR3 has 15 residues.

V gene TRBV3-1 combines with J gene TRBJ1-3, with D perhaps TRBD1 (5 bases). Germline assignment: CDR1 LGHDT and CDR2 YNNKEL (reference sequence). With 4 bases removed from V and 3 bases from J, the gap between germline ends came to 16 bases. The CDR3 runs 16 residues. The CDR3 here is CASSPGTFAIGNTIYF. The CDR3, as DNA: TGTGCCAGCAGCCCCGGGACCTTCGCAATTGGAAACACCATATATTTT. Variable domain in full (rest from reference TRBV3-1 and TRBJ1-3): DTAVSQTPKYLVTQMGNDKSIKCEQNLGHDTMYWYKQDSKKFLKIMFSYNNKELIINETVPNRFSPKSPDKAHLNLHINSLELGDSAVYFCASSPGTFAIGNTIYFGEGSWLTVV.

Concerning this clonotype itself: The germline gene is not matched at one end of the junction; a read error may be the cause. CDR3 DNA sequence: TGCGCCAGCAGCCTACCCCCGACAGAAAAGAGTGTCGCCTTC. Translation gives CASSLPPTEKSVAF. J is TRBJ1-2 and V is TRBV4-1; D perhaps matches TRBD1 (5 bases). CDR3 length equals 14 residues. The germline CDR1 and CDR2 sequences are MGHRA and YSYEKL.

This clonotype was seen a handful of times. This sequence joins TRBV7-2 and TRBJ2-1; 12 bases agree with TRBD2. V lost 1 base to trimming and J lost 10 bases; unmatched junction nucleotides: 5. Germline V gene sequence: CDR1 SGHTA, CDR2 FQGNSA. This CDR3 spans 15 amino acids. The CDR3 DNA is TGTGCCAGCAGCTTAGTTGGGACTAGCGGGTGGGAGCAGTTCTTC. Translation: CASSLVGTSGWEQFF.

This clonotype was seen only a few times. The chain employs TRBV20-1 and TRBJ1-2; TRBD1 might be the D (6 bases). V dropped 0 bases and J dropped 0 bases, with 11 bases sitting between them. Germline-derived CDR1 and CDR2 are DFQATT and SNEGSKA (reference sequence). There are 15 residues in the CDR3. CDR3 nucleotides: TGCAGTGCTAGAGACAGGGGTACAACTAACTATGGCTACACCTTC. Its protein product is CSARDRGTTNYGYTF.

In its sample, this clonotype was seen many times. J is TRBJ2-3 and V is TRBV5-1; 8 bases line up with TRBD1. Trimming cost V 4 bases and J 2 bases; bases outside gene matches: 9. The germline V gene encodes CDR1 SGHRS and CDR2 YFSETQ. The CDR3 runs 16 residues. CDR3 DNA sequence: TGCGCCAGCAGCCCCACCCGGGACAGGCCCACAGATACGCAGTATTTT. Its protein product is CASSPTRDRPTDTQYF.

The sample holds many counts of this clonotype. The rearrangement uses TRBV20-1 and TRBJ2-7; D might be TRBD2 (5 bases). The germline V gene has CDR1 DFQATT and CDR2 SNEGSKA (reference sequence). This CDR3 comprises 14 residues. With 1 base removed from V and 5 bases from J, the gap between germline ends came to 15 bases. The CDR3 coding sequence is TGCAGTGCTAGAGTGAGGCGACGAGGGAACGAGCAGTACTTC. Amino acids: CSARVRRRGNEQYF.

Only a few counts were recorded for this clonotype. A read error may explain this, as a much larger clone is one base away. This chain links TRBV20-1 with TRBJ1-1; 7 bases align to TRBD1. The CDR3 contains 13 residues. J was trimmed by 8 bases and V by 5 bases; bases with no gene match: 11. CDR1 is DFQATT and CDR2 is SNEGSKA in the germline V gene (reference sequence). CDR3: CSALTGALQEAFF. The CDR3, as DNA: TGCAGTGCTTTAACAGGGGCCCTCCAGGAAGCTTTCTTT.

This clonotype was recorded at least ten times. DNA for the CDR3: TGCGCCAGCAGCCAAGATGAGGGAACGGAGACCCAGTACTTC. It translates to CASSQDEGTETQYF. The chain has TRBV4-3 and TRBJ2-5; D might be TRBD2 (5 bases). Germline-derived CDR1 and CDR2 are LGHNA and YSLEER. The CDR3 is made up of 14 amino acids. V was clipped by 0 bases and J by 5 bases, with 10 bases between them.

This clonotype was detected ten times or more. The chain links TRBV12-3 or TRBV12-4 to TRBJ2-2; 10 bases are shared with TRBD2. Germline trimming cut 6 bases from V and 5 bases from J; bases unmatched to any gene: 9. CDR3 size: 16 residues. Here the CDR3 reads CASSRLAGVRTGELFF. As DNA, the CDR3 is TGTGCCAGCAGCCGGCTAGCGGGAGTAAGGACCGGGGAGCTGTTTTTT.

This clonotype was seen repeatedly, ten times or more. J is TRBJ1-1 and V is TRBV7-9; the match to TRBD1 covers 7 bases. From germline, CDR1 is SEHNR and CDR2 FQNEAQ (reference sequence). V was pared by 6 bases and J by 1 base, with 5 bases of the junction left unmatched. This CDR3 region has 14 residues. For the CDR3, the DNA is TGTGCCAGCAGTCGCCGGGACAGGAACACTGAAGCTTTCTTT. This encodes CASSRRDRNTEAFF.

This chain uses TRBV25-1 with TRBJ1-2; D is possibly TRBD1 (6 bases). The germline V gene has CDR1 MGHDK and CDR2 SYGVNS. V was shortened by 3 bases and J by 7 bases, with 18 bases between the two germline ends. The CDR3 length is 15 residues. CDR3 sequence: CASSDRLGGIGGYTF. Written as DNA, the CDR3 is TGTGCCAGCAGTGATCGGTTAGGGGGAATCGGTGGCTACACCTTC.

This chain connects TRBV7-9 to TRBJ2-7, with 7 nucleotides matching TRBD2. CDR1 is SEHNR, CDR2 FQNEAQ, per germline (reference sequence). The CDR3 runs to 13 residues. Trimming cost V 5 bases and J 4 bases; bases outside gene matches: 5. Here the CDR3 reads CASSQSGKYEQYF. The CDR3 DNA reads TGTGCCAGCAGCCAAAGCGGGAAGTACGAGCAGTACTTC.

The rearrangement joins TRBV4-2 to TRBJ1-1; D is undetermined. This CDR3 is built from 12 residues. Between the trimmed V and J ends, which lost 3 bases and 4 bases, there was a span of 6 bases. Germline CDR1 reads LGHNA; CDR2 reads YNFKEQ. CDR3 sequence reads: CASSHEGTEAFF. CDR3 DNA sequence: TGTGCCAGCAGCCATGAGGGCACTGAAGCTTTCTTT.

The chain uses TRBV4-1 and TRBJ2-2; D is possibly TRBD2 (7 bases). The CDR3 covers 18 residues. The germline V gene encodes CDR1 MGHRA and CDR2 YSYEKL. The ends were cut back, 2 bases at V and 1 base at J, with 17 bases in the middle. The CDR3 coding sequence is TGCGCCAGCAGCCAAAAAAGAGGGGGGGAGTGGAACACCGGGGAGCTGTTTTTT. It encodes CASSQKRGGEWNTGELFF.

The rearrangement uses TRBV12-3 or TRBV12-4 and TRBJ1-2, with TRBD1 as a possible D gene (6 bases). CDR3 length: 17 residues. V lost 8 bases and J 6 bases, leaving 28 bases between the germline ends. This CDR3 reads CASGRIGRGLPSNGYTF. CDR3 nucleotide sequence: TGTGCCAGCGGGCGGATCGGGCGGGGGCTCCCCTCTAATGGCTACACCTTC.

The CDR3 region has the DNA TGTGCCAGCAGCTTAGGGCCAGGGGTAGCGACTGAAGCTTTCTTT. Translating it yields CASSLGPGVATEAFF. The gene calls are TRBV7-9 and TRBJ1-1, with D possibly matching TRBD1 (6 bases). Germline V gives CDR1 SEHNR, CDR2 FQNEAQ (reference sequence). The CDR3 runs 15 residues. The ends were cut back, 1 base at V and 5 bases at J, with 14 bases in the middle. Using reference TRBV7-9 and TRBJ1-1 for the parts outside the CDR3, the full variable domain is DTGVSQNPRHKITKRGQNVTFRCDPISEHNRLYWYRQTLGQGPEFLTYFQNEAQLEKSRLLSDRFSAERPKGSFSTLEIQRTEQGDSAMYLCASSLGPGVATEAFFGQGTRLTVV.

This clonotype showed up just a few times. The genes are TRBV11-2 and TRBJ1-4; D gene unclear. The germline CDR1 and CDR2 sequences are SGHAT and FQNNGV. Trimming pared 1 base from V and 11 bases from J, leaving 14 bases between. CDR3 length: 14 amino acids. CDR3 protein: CASSLAGATGKLFF. The CDR3 DNA reads as TGTGCCAGCAGCTTAGCCGGCGCAACGGGGAAACTGTTTTTT.

There are many counts of this clonotype. V gene TRBV5-1 combines with J gene TRBJ1-1; TRBD1 agrees at 7 bases. Germline lookup yields CDR1 SGHRS and CDR2 YFSETQ. The length of the CDR3 is 15 residues. V was pared by 0 bases and J by 5 bases, with 7 bases of the junction left unmatched. CDR3 nucleotide sequence: TGCGCCAGCAGCTTGGAGGCAGGGGGGGCGACTGAAGCTTTCTTT. Its protein product is CASSLEAGGATEAFF.

This clonotype was observed many times. The rearrangement joins TRBV29-1 to TRBJ1-5, with 9 bases identical to TRBD1. The V and J ends lost 6 bases and 6 bases, in that order; junction bases with no gene match: 6. Germline CDR1 reads SQVTM; CDR2 reads ANQGSEA. CDR3 length equals 13 residues. This chain's CDR3 is CSVGQGRGQPQHF. In DNA, the CDR3 is TGCAGCGTGGGACAGGGAAGAGGTCAGCCCCAGCATTTT.

The table lists this clonotype with many counts. The rearrangement links TRBV9 to TRBJ2-7; 8 bases align to TRBD1. The CDR3 is made up of 14 amino acids. The trim removed 4 bases at V and 0 bases at J, leaving 3 bases unmatched. Germline V gene sequence: CDR1 SGDLS, CDR2 YYNGEE. The CDR3 region has the DNA TGTGCCAGCAGCCCAGGGGGCAGCTCCTACGAGCAGTACTTC. Residues: CASSPGGSSYEQYF.

This clonotype appeared many times. The V call is TRBV7-9, the J call TRBJ2-1, with 9 bases that match TRBD2. Germline CDR1 SEHNR, CDR2 FQNEAQ (reference sequence). The V gene end was trimmed by 5 bases and the J gene end by 6 bases; junction bases not matched to a gene: 17. This CDR3 is 18 amino acids long. CDR3 in amino acids: CASSLIGGFTSGLNEQFF. The CDR3 DNA sequence: TGTGCCAGCAGCCTAATCGGCGGGTTTACTAGCGGGCTCAATGAGCAGTTCTTC.

This CDR3 is CASSQRLAGVDNEQFF. The CDR3 DNA is TGTGCCAGCAGCCAGAGACTAGCGGGAGTCGACAATGAGCAGTTCTTC. J is TRBJ2-1 and V is TRBV7-9; 12 bases line up with TRBD2. This CDR3 is built from 16 residues. Germline lookup yields CDR1 SEHNR and CDR2 FQNEAQ (reference sequence). V was clipped by 5 bases and J by 5 bases; unmatched bases: 7. Supplemented by reference TRBV7-9 and TRBJ2-1, the full variable domain reads DTGVSQNPRHKITKRGQNVTFRCDPISEHNRLYWYRQTLGQGPEFLTYFQNEAQLEKSRLLSDRFSAERPKGSFSTLEIQRTEQGDSAMYLCASSQRLAGVDNEQFFGPGTRLTVL.

The CDR3: CASSHRGTGGLSTEAFF. The CDR3 DNA reads TGTGCCAGCAGCCACAGGGGGACAGGGGGCTTGAGCACTGAAGCTTTCTTT. This rearrangement joins TRBV3-1 to TRBJ1-1; 12 bases are shared with TRBD1. The CDR3 loop spans 17 amino acids. Trimming took 3 bases from V and 4 from J; bases not matched to a gene: 9. Germline loops: CDR1 LGHDT, CDR2 YNNKEL (reference sequence). Filled out from reference TRBV3-1 and TRBJ1-1, the complete variable domain reads DTAVSQTPKYLVTQMGNDKSIKCEQNLGHDTMYWYKQDSKKFLKIMFSYNNKELIINETVPNRFSPKSPDKAHLNLHINSLELGDSAVYFCASSHRGTGGLSTEAFFGQGTRLTVV.